The 17 T cell receptor beta chains presented below share a single source sample, sequenced in a study of T-cell reconstitution after alpha-beta-depleted transplantation in children. Unique molecular identifiers were used to barcode this TCRbeta library. TCRdb re-called the PCR reads with MiXCR, one entry per CDR3 protein. The sample yields 600,000 to 800,000 distinct CDR3 sequences, 10% to 15% seen once. The sequenced sample was PBMCs, obtained before TCRalphabeta/CD19-depleted stem cell transplant. All receptors derive from a girl aged 2 to 9 with congenital amegakaryocytic thrombocytopenia, due to receive a stem cell transplant.

This clonotype was seen at least ten times. CDR3: CATSEPDSGTSGTDTQYF. The CDR3 region has the DNA TGTGCCACCAGTGAACCAGATTCCGGGACTAGCGGCACAGATACGCAGTATTTT. J is TRBJ2-3 and V is TRBV24-1, with 10 bases aligning to TRBD2. V was clipped by 4 bases and J by 1 base; unmatched bases: 10. Germline CDR1 and CDR2: KGHDR and SFDVKD. The CDR3 has 18 residues.

The chain is built from TRBV18 and TRBJ2-3, with 12 bases aligning to TRBD2. Trimming took 3 bases from V and 4 from J; bases not matched to a gene: 11. Germline CDR1 reads KGHSH; CDR2 reads LQKENI. The CDR3 extends over 18 amino acids. The CDR3 loop is CASSPGLAGGPDPDTQYF. The CDR3 bases are TGTGCCAGCTCACCTGGGCTAGCGGGAGGGCCTGATCCAGATACGCAGTATTTT.

This chain joins TRBV12-3 or TRBV12-4 and TRBJ2-3; the match to TRBD1 covers 8 bases. The CDR3 is 15 residues long. V trimming: 3 bases; J trimming: 5 bases; junction bases outside the gene matches: 7. The CDR3 DNA follows: TGTGCCAGCAGTTTCTGGCAGGGGGCAGGAGATACGCAGTATTTT. Protein: CASSFWQGAGDTQYF.

This clonotype was recorded many times. The chain recombines TRBV20-1 with TRBJ2-5, with D tentatively TRBD1 or TRBD2 (5 bases each). The CDR3 runs 12 residues. The germline gives CDR1 DFQATT, CDR2 SNEGSKA (reference sequence). The V end lost 7 bases, the J end lost 6 bases, and 15 bases lay between the germline ends. In DNA form, the CDR3 reads TGCAGTGGCAGAGGGGAGAGGAAGACCCAGTACTTC. Protein sequence: CSGRGERKTQYF.

This sequence joins TRBV20-1 and TRBJ2-1; TRBD2 aligns across 11 bases. The V gene end was trimmed by 0 bases and the J gene end by 7 bases; junction bases not matched to a gene: 11. The CDR3 is 17 residues long. Germline V gene lookup returns CDR1 DFQATT and CDR2 SNEGSKA (reference sequence). The DNA for the CDR3 is TGCAGTGCTAGAGATCCCCTCCGACTAGCGGGACTGAATGAGCAGTTCTTC. Its translation: CSARDPLRLAGLNEQFF.

This clonotype was detected many times. This chain's CDR3 is CSARGDTSLSYNEQFF. The CDR3, as DNA: TGCAGTGCTAGGGGAGACACAAGCCTTTCCTACAATGAGCAGTTCTTC. The V and J genes are TRBV20-1 and TRBJ2-1, with D tentatively TRBD2 (5 bases). The CDR3 consists of 16 residues. CDR1 and CDR2 from the germline V gene are DFQATT and SNEGSKA (reference sequence). Trimming removed 3 bases at V and 1 base at J, with 16 bases between.

Points on this clonotype: One base away lies a much larger clone, so this may be a sequencing read error. The CDR3 end shows no conserved phenylalanine or tryptophan, and so a read error is likely. The chain joins TRBV20-1 to TRBJ1-1; D is unresolved. The CDR3 contains 12 residues. V was cut by 6 bases and J by 4 bases, with 12 bases left in between. Germline assignment: CDR1 DFQATT and CDR2 SNEGSKA (reference sequence). This CDR3 is CSAAPPRTEAFY. CDR3 nucleotides: TGCAGTGCAGCTCCCCCACGCACTGAAGCTTTCTAT.

This clonotype was picked up many times. V and J are TRBV20-1 and TRBJ2-1; D unclear. Trimming left V 5 bases short and J 8 bases short, with 10 bases between. CDR3 length equals 11 residues. Germline V CDR1 and CDR2: DFQATT, SNEGSKA (reference sequence). CDR3 loop: CSAERRDEQFF. The CDR3 DNA reads as TGCAGTGCTGAAAGACGGGATGAGCAGTTCTTC.

The chain combines TRBV5-6 with TRBJ2-7; D is possibly TRBD1 (5 bases). Trimming shortened V by 1 base and J by 3 bases, and 11 bases separated the two germline ends. The CDR3 has 14 amino acids. Germline V gives CDR1 SGHDT, CDR2 YYEEEE. The CDR3 loop reads CASSLISGHYEQYF. The CDR3 DNA follows: TGTGCCAGCAGCTTGATATCAGGGCACTACGAGCAGTACTTC. Using reference TRBV5-6 and TRBJ2-7 for the parts outside the CDR3, the full variable domain is DAGVTQSPTHLIKTRGQQVTLRCSPKSGHDTVSWYQQALGQGPQFIFQYYEEEERQRGNFPDRFSGHQFPNYSSELNVNALLLGDSALYLCASSLISGHYEQYFGPGTRLTVT.

This clonotype was seen a few times. The CDR3: CASRLGSFETQYF. CDR3 DNA: TGTGCCAGCAGGTTGGGTAGCTTCGAGACCCAGTACTTC. The chain employs TRBV2 and TRBJ2-5; D is uncertain. V lost 6 bases and J 5 bases, leaving 13 bases between the germline ends. The length of the CDR3 is 13 residues. Germline V CDR1 and CDR2: SNHLY, FYNNEI.

The chain employs TRBV7-2 and TRBJ2-2; either TRBD1 or TRBD2 may supply D (5 bases each). The germline V gene encodes CDR1 SGHTA and CDR2 FQGNSA. V was cut by 0 bases and J by 8 bases, with 7 bases left in between. The CDR3 loop spans 13 amino acids. The CDR3 region has the DNA TGTGCCAGCAGCTTAGCGGGGGAAGGGGAGCTGTTTTTT. Translating gives CASSLAGEGELFF. Full variable domain (outside the CDR3, taken from reference TRBV7-2 and TRBJ2-2): GAGVSQSPSNKVTEKGKDVELRCDPISGHTALYWYRQSLGQGLEFLIYFQGNSAPDKSGLPSDRFSAERTGGSVSTLTIQRTQQEDSAVYLCASSLAGEGELFFGEGSRLTVL.

This clonotype has ten or more counts. The chain employs TRBV12-3 or TRBV12-4 and TRBJ2-1; TRBD1 aligns across 10 bases. J lost 9 bases, V lost 5 bases, and 4 bases had no gene match. The CDR3 contains 13 residues. The CDR3 region is CASSIGTGVEQFF. The DNA of the CDR3 is TGTGCCAGCAGTATCGGGACAGGGGTTGAGCAGTTCTTC.

J is TRBJ2-1 and V is TRBV30; possible D gene TRBD2, 6 bases. Germline V lookup: CDR1 GTSNPN, CDR2 SVGIG (reference sequence). The length of the CDR3 is 15 residues. The V end lost 3 bases, the J end lost 6 bases, and 18 bases lay between the germline ends. The CDR3 DNA is TGTGCCTGGAGGAGTTACCGGGACTCGATCAATGAGCAGTTCTTC. Protein sequence: CAWRSYRDSINEQFF.

V gene TRBV2 combines with J gene TRBJ1-1, with D perhaps matching TRBD1 (5 bases). This CDR3 comprises 15 residues. The V end lost 2 bases, the J end lost 2 bases, and 12 bases lay between the germline ends. Germline values: CDR1 SNHLY, CDR2 FYNNEI. CDR3 loop: CASSEPPGINTEAFF. The CDR3 nucleotides are TGTGCCAGCAGTGAACCCCCAGGGATTAACACTGAAGCTTTCTTT.

This clonotype was observed at least ten times. V is TRBV11-2 and J is TRBJ2-7; D is ambiguous. V was pared by 6 bases and J by 10 bases, with 16 bases between. Germline V gene lookup returns CDR1 SGHAT and CDR2 FQNNGV. The CDR3 has 12 amino acids. CDR3 residues: CASSPDRTEQYF. DNA of the CDR3: TGTGCCAGCAGTCCCGACCGGACGGAACAGTACTTC.

The CDR3 coding sequence is TGCAGTGGGACCTTAGAGACCCAGTACTTC. This gives the protein CSGTLETQYF. This rearrangement joins TRBV20-1 to TRBJ2-5; D call uncertain. Germline CDR1 reads DFQATT; CDR2 reads SNEGSKA (reference sequence). The CDR3 runs 10 residues. The V end lost 7 bases, the J end lost 4 bases, and 7 bases lay between the germline ends.

This clonotype was seen many times. The rearrangement links TRBV29-1 to TRBJ2-5; no reliable D call. Germline V gives CDR1 SQVTM, CDR2 ANQGSEA. This CDR3 region has 13 residues. V dropped 4 bases and J dropped 1 base, with 10 bases sitting between them. CDR3 nucleotides: TGCAGCGTTGTTTGGGATACCCAAGAGACCCAGTACTTC. Protein product: CSVVWDTQETQYF.